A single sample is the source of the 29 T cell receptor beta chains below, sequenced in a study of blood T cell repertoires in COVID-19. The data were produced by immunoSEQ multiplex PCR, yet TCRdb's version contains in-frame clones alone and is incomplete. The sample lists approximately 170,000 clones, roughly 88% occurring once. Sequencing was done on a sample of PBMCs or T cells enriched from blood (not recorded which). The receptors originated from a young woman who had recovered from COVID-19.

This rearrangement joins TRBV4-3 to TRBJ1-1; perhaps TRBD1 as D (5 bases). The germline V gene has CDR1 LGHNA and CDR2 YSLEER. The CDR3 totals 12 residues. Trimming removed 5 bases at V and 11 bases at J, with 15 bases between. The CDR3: CASSLIRVGAFF. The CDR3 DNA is TGCGCCAGCAGCTTGATCAGGGTAGGCGCTTTCTTT.

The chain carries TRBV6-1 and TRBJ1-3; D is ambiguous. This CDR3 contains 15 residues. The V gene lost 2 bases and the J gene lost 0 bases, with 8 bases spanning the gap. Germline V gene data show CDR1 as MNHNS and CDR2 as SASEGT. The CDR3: CASSEMRNSGNTIYF. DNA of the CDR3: TGTGCCAGCAGTGAAATGAGGAACTCTGGAAACACCATATATTTT.

The CDR3 nucleotides read TGTGCCAGCAGACCGGGTCTCTACGAGCAGTACTTC. Translated, it gives CASRPGLYEQYF. The J gene is TRBJ2-7, the V gene TRBV2; D is uncertain. The CDR3 has 12 residues. CDR1 SNHLY and CDR2 FYNNEI come from the germline V gene. V lost 6 bases to trimming and J lost 3 bases, with 9 bases between them.

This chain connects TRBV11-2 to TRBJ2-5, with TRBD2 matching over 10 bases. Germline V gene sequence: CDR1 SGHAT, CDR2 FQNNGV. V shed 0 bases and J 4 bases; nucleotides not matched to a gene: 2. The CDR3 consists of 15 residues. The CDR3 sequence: CASSLELAGLETQYF. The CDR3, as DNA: TGTGCCAGCAGCTTAGAACTAGCGGGATTAGAGACCCAGTACTTC.

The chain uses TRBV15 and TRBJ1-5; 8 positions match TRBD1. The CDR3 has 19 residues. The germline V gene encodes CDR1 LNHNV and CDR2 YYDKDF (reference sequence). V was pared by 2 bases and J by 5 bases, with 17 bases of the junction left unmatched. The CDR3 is CATSRSGALIGQGDQPQHF. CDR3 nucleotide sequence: TGTGCCACCAGCAGATCCGGGGCGCTGATTGGACAGGGCGATCAGCCCCAGCATTTT.

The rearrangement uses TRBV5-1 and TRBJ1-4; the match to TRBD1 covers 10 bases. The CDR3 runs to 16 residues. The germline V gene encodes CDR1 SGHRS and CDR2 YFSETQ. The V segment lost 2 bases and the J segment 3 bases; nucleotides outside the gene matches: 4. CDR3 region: CASSFGTGAANEKLFF. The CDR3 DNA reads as TGCGCCAGCAGCTTCGGGACAGGGGCAGCTAATGAAAAACTGTTTTTT.

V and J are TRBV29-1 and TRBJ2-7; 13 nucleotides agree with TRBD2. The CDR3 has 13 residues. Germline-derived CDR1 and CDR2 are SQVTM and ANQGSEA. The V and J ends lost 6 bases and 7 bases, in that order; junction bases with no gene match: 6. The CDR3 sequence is CSVETSGGREQYF. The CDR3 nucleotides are TGCAGCGTGGAGACTAGCGGGGGGAGAGAGCAGTACTTC.

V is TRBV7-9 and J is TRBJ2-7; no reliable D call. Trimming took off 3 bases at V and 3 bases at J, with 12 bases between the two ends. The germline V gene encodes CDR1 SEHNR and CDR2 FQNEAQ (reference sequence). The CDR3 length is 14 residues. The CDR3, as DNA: TGTGCCAGCAGCTTGCCGAGGTCGGACTACGAGCAGTACTTC. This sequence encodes CASSLPRSDYEQYF.

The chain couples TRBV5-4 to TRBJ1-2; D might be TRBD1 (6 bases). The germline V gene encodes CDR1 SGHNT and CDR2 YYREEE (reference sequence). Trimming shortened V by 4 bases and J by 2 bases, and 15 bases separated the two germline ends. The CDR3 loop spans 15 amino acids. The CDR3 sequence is CASSIVLTGNYGYTF. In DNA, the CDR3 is TGTGCCAGCAGCATCGTATTAACAGGGAACTATGGCTACACCTTC. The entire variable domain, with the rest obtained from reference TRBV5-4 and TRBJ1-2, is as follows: ETGVTQSPTHLIKTRGQQVTLRCSSQSGHNTVSWYQQALGQGPQFIFQYYREEENGRGNFPPRFSGLQFPNYSSELNVNALELDDSALYLCASSIVLTGNYGYTFGSGTRLTVV.

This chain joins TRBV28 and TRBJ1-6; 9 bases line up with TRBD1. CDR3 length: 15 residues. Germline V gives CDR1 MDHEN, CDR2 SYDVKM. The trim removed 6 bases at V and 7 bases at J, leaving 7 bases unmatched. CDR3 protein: CASSTRGQGNSPLHF. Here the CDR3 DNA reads TGTGCCAGCAGCACCAGAGGACAGGGGAATTCACCCCTCCACTTT.

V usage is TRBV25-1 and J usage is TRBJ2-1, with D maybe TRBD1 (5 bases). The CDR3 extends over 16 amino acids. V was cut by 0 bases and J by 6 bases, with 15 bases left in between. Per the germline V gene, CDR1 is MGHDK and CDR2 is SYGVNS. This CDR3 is CASSEYQGERGNEQFF. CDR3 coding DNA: TGTGCCAGCAGTGAATACCAGGGCGAGAGAGGCAATGAGCAGTTCTTC.

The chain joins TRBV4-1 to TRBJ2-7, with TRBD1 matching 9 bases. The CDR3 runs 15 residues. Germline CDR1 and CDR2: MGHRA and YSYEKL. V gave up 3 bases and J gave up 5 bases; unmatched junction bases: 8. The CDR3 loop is CASSHVQGAGHEQYF. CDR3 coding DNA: TGCGCCAGCAGCCACGTACAGGGGGCGGGTCACGAGCAGTACTTC.

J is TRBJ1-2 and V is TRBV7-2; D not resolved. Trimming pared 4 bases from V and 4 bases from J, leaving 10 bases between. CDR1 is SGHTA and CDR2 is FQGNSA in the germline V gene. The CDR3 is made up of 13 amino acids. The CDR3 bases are TGTGCCAGCAGCTGGGCCACTTTCTATGGCTACACCTTC. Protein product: CASSWATFYGYTF.

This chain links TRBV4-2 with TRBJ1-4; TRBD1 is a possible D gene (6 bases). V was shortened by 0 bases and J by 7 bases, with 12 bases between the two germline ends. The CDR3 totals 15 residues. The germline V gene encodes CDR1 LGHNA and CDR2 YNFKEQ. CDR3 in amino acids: CASSQDWRGGEKLFF. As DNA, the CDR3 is TGTGCCAGCAGCCAAGATTGGAGGGGGGGTGAAAAACTGTTTTTT.

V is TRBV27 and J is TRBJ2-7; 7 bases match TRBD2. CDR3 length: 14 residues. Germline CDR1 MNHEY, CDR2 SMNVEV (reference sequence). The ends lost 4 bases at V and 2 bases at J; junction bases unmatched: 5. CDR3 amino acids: CASSSPGRAYEQYF. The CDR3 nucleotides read TGTGCCAGCAGTTCCCCAGGGAGGGCCTACGAGCAGTACTTC.

DNA of the CDR3: TGTGCCAGCAGCTTAGTCGCGGAGGGGGGGACAACCTACGAGCAGTACTTC. Translating gives CASSLVAEGGTTYEQYF. This chain joins TRBV7-9 and TRBJ2-7, with D possibly being TRBD2 (7 bases). V was trimmed by 1 base and J by 2 bases, leaving 18 bases between them. CDR3 size: 17 residues. From germline, CDR1 is SEHNR and CDR2 FQNEAQ (reference sequence).

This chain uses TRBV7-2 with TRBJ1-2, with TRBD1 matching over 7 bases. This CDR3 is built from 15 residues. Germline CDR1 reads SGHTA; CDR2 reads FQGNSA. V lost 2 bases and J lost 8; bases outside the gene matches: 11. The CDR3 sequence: CASSLPTGDARGYTF. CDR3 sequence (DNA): TGTGCCAGCAGCTTACCAACAGGGGACGCTCGGGGCTACACCTTC.

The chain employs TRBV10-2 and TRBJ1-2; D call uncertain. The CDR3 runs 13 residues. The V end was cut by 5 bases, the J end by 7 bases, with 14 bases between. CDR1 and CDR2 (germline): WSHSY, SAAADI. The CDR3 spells CASSRGPAGGYTF. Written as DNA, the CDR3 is TGCGCCAGCAGTCGTGGGCCCGCGGGTGGCTACACCTTC.

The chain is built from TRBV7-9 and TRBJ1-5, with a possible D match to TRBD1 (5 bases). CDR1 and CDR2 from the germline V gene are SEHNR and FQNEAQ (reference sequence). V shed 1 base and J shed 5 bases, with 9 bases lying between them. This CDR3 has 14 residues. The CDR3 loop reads CASSLGGVHQPQHF. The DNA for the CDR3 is TGTGCCAGCAGCTTAGGGGGCGTCCATCAGCCCCAGCATTTT.

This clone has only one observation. Written as DNA, the CDR3 is TGTGCCAGCAGCTTAGTAGCACGTAGCTCCTACAATGAGCAGTTCTTC. Its translation: CASSLVARSSYNEQFF. V is TRBV7-8 and J is TRBJ2-1, with no clear D. V was clipped by 1 base and J by 0 bases, with 10 bases between them. CDR3 length: 16 amino acids. Germline V gene sequence: CDR1 SGHVS, CDR2 FQNEAQ.

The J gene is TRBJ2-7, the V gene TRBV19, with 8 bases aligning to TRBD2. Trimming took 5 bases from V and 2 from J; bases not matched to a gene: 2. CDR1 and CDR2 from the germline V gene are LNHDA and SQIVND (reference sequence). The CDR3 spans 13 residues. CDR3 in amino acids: CASSPAGAYEQYF. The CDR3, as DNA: TGTGCCAGTAGTCCAGCGGGAGCCTACGAGCAGTACTTC.

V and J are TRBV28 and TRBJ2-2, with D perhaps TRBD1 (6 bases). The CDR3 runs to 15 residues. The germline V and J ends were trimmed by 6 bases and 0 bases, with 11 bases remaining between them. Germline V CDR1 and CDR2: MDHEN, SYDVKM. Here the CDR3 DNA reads TGTGCCAGCAGGGTCGGGACACCGAACACCGGGGAGCTGTTTTTT. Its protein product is CASRVGTPNTGELFF.

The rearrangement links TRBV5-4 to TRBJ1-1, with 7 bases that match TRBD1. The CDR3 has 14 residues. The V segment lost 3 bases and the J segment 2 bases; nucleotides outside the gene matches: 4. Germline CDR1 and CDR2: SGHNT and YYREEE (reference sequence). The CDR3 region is CASSYTGVNTEAFF. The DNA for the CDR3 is TGTGCCAGCAGCTACACAGGGGTAAACACTGAAGCTTTCTTT.

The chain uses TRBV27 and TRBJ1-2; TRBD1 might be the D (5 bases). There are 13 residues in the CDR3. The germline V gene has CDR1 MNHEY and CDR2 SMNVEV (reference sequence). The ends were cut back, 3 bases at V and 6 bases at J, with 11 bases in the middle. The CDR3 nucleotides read TGTGCCAGCAGTTTTGGGGCTAGGGATGGCTACACCTTC. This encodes CASSFGARDGYTF.

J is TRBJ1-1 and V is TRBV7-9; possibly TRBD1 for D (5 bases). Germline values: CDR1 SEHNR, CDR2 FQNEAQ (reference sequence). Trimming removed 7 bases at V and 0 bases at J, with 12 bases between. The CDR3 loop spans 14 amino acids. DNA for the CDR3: TGTGCCAGCATCGAAGACAGACTGAACACTGAAGCTTTCTTT. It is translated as CASIEDRLNTEAFF.

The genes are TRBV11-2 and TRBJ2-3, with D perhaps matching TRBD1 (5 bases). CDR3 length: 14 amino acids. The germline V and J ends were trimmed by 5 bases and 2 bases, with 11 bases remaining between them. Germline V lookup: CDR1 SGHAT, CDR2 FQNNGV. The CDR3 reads CASSKSGSTDTQYF. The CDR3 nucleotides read TGTGCCAGCAGCAAGTCAGGGTCCACAGATACGCAGTATTTT.

The CDR3 protein is CASSQDNSGALRSYNEQFF. CDR3 coding DNA: TGCGCCAGCAGCCAAGATAATAGCGGGGCACTCCGATCCTACAATGAGCAGTTCTTC. The V call is TRBV4-1, the J call TRBJ2-1; 8 bases are shared with TRBD2. The CDR3 totals 19 residues. Germline assignment: CDR1 MGHRA and CDR2 YSYEKL. V shed 0 bases, J shed 1 base, and the junction held 11 bases outside the gene matches.

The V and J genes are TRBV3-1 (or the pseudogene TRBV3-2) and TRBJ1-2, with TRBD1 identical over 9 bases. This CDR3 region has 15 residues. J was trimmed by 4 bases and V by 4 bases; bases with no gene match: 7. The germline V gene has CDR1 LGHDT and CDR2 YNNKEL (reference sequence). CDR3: CASSRTGQGSYGYTF. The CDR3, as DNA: TGTGCCAGCAGCCGGACGGGACAGGGAAGCTATGGCTACACCTTC.

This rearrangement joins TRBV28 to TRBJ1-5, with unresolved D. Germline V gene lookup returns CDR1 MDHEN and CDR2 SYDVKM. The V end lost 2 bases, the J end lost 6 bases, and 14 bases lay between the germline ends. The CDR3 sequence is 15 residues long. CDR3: CASSLIGEGGQPQHF. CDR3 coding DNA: TGTGCCAGCAGTTTAATCGGGGAAGGAGGTCAGCCCCAGCATTTT.